The text below deals with one T cell receptor beta chain. Its specificity is unknown. Through template switching, a universal primer site was introduced, and the cDNA contained unique molecular identifiers. Each CDR3 protein gets one entry after TCRdb re-called the 5' RACE reads with MiXCR. The sample includes under 900,000 distinct CDR3 sequences, around an eighth seen only once; the top ten take around 1.5%. This entry belongs to a study of identical twins. Study results and limitations: Cord blood beta clonotypes present at high abundance carried fewer insertions; no such pattern appeared in memory repertoires. Out-of-frame alpha sequences shared by twins were enriched for low generation probability. Out-of-frame sharing of TCR alpha in monozygotic twins was underestimated by models.

These data also featured in a second study, about yellow fever vaccine responses in identical twins.

Sequences were obtained from PBMCs. This sequence was found in a woman aged 18-29 years in good health.

The CDR3 reads CSAVLTSGLPYEQYF. In DNA, the CDR3 is TGCAGTGCCGTTCTGACTAGCGGGCTCCCCTACGAGCAGTACTTC. This chain links TRBV20-1 with TRBJ2-7; 10 positions agree with TRBD2. This CDR3 has 15 amino acids. V was pared by 6 bases and J by 2 bases, with 10 bases of the junction left unmatched. Germline loops: CDR1 DFQATT, CDR2 SNEGSKA (reference sequence).